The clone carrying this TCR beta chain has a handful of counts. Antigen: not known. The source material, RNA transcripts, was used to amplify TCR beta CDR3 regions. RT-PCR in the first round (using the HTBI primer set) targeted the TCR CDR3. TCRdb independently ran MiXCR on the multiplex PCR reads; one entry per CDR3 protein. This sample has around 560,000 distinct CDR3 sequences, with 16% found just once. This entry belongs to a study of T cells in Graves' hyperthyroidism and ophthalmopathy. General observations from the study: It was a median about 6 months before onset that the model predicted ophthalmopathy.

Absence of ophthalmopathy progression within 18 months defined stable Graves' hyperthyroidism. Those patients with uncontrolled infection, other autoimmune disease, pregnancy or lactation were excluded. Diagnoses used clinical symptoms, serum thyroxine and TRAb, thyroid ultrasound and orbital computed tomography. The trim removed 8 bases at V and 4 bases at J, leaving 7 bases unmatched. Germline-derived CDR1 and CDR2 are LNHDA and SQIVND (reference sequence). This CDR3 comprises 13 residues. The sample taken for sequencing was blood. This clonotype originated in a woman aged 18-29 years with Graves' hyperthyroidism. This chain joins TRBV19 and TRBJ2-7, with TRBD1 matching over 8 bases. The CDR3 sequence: CASRTGQEYEQYF. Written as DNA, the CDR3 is TGTGCCAGTCGGACAGGGCAAGAGTACGAGCAGTACTTC.